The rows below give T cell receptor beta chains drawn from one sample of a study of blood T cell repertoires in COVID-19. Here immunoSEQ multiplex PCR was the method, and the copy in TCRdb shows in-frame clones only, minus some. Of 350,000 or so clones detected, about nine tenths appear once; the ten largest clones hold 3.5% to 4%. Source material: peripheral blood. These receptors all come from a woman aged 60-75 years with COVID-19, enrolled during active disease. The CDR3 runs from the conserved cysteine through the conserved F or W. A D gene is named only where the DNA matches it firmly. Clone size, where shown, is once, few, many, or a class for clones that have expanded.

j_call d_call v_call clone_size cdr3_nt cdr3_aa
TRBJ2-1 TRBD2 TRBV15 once TGTGCCACCAGCAGATCGGCGGGAGCCTACAATGAGCAGTTCTTC CATSRSAGAYNEQFF
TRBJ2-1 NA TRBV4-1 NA TGCGCCAGCAGCCAGTTCGGTGGGGCCTATGAGCAGTTCTTC CASSQFGGAYEQFF
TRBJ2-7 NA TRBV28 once TGTGCCAGCACTACTCTTTCTAACGACGAGCAGTACTTC CASTTLSNDEQYF
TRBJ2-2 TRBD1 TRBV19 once TGTGCCAGTAGTATATCATACAGGGGGCTGGGCACCGGGGAGCTGTTTTTT CASSISYRGLGTGELFF
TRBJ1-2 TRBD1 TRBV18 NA TGTGCCAGCTCCCCATCGGATCCCTGGGACAGGGGAAACTATGGCTACACCTTC CASSPSDPWDRGNYGYTF
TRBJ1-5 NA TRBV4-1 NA TGCGCCAGCAGCCATGGGCCCAATCAGCCCCAGCATTTT CASSHGPNQPQHF
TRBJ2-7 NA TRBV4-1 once TGCGCCAGCAGCCTATGGCAGGGCTGGAGCTCCTACGAGCAGTACTTC CASSLWQGWSSYEQYF
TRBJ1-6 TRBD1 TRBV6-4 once TGTGCCAGCAGTGACTCGACAGGGTCTCCTTCACCCCTCCACTTT CASSDSTGSPSPLHF
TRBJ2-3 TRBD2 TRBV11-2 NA TGTGCCAGCAGCTTAGTTGGCGGGGGATGGACAGATACGCAGTATTTT CASSLVGGGWTDTQYF
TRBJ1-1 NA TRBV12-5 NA TGTGCTAGTGGTCGGGACATGGGCACTTTCTTT CASGRDMGTFF
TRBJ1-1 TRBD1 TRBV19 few TGTGCCAGTAGTATGGGACAGGGGATGAACACTGAAGCTTTCTTT CASSMGQGMNTEAFF
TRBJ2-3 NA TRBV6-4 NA TGTGCCAGCAGTGTTGAGGGAGCCACAGATACGCAGTATTTT CASSVEGATDTQYF
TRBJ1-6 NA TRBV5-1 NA TGCGCCAGCAGCTTGGCCGTTAATTCACCCCTCCACTTT CASSLAVNSPLHF
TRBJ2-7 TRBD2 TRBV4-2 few TGTGCCAGCAGCCAAAGAGGACTAGCGGGGACCTACGAGCAGTACTTC CASSQRGLAGTYEQYF
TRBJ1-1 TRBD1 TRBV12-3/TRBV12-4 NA TGTGCCAGCGCGAGGACAGGGAGGGGGGACGCTTTCTTT CASARTGRGDAFF
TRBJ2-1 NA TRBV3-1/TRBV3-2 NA TGTGCCAGCAGCCAAGACAGGGCGGATGAGCAGTTCTTC CASSQDRADEQFF
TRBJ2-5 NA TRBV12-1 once TGTGCCAGCAGCGGACGATCCTTCGACAGGGGGCGAACGGAGGCTTACGAGACCCAGTACTTC CASSGRSFDRGRTEAYETQYF
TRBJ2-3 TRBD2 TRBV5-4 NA TGTGCCAGCAGCCCCAGACTAGCGGGGGACACAGATACGCAGTATTTT CASSPRLAGDTDTQYF
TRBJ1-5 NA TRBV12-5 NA TGTGCTAGTGGGGGACGCGGGACTTATAGCAATCAGCCCCAGCATTTT CASGGRGTYSNQPQHF
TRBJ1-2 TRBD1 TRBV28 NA TGTGCCAGCAGAAACAGGGGTGTGGGCTACACCTTC CASRNRGVGYTF
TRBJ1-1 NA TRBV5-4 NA TGTGCCAGCAGCCCGGTCCTTAACACTGAAGCTTTCTTT CASSPVLNTEAFF
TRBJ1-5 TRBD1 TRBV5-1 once TGCGCCAGCAGCCCGACAGGGGGCGGTCAGCCCCAGCATTTT CASSPTGGGQPQHF
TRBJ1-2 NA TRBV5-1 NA TGCGCCAGCAGTCAGGCGTTGGTCTATGGCTACACCTTC CASSQALVYGYTF
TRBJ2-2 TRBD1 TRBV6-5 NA TGTGCCAGCTCCACAGGGGGGACCGGGGAGCTGTTTTTT CASSTGGTGELFF
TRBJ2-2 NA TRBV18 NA TGTGCCAGCTCAACGGGGGGGAGGGGGCTGGACACCGGGGAGCTGTTTTTT CASSTGGRGLDTGELFF
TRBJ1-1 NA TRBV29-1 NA TGCAGCGTCGCGACAGGGAACACTGAAGCTTTCTTT CSVATGNTEAFF
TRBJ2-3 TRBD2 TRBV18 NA TGTGCCAGCTCACCAATTGGTAGCGGGGCTAGCACAGATACGCAGTATTTT CASSPIGSGASTDTQYF
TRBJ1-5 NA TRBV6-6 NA TGTGCCAGCAGTTACTGGGGACTAGCCGGCAATCAGCCCCAGCATTTT CASSYWGLAGNQPQHF
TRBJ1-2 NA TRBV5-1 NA TGCGCCAGCAGCTTGCGGGGGGGAGCGGAAGGCTACACCTTC CASSLRGGAEGYTF
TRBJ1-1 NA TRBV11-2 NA TGTGCCAGCAGCTTAGTGGGGAAGCGGGGTGTTTACACTGAAGCTTTCTTT CASSLVGKRGVYTEAFF
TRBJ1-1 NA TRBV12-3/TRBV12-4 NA TGTGCCAGCAGTTTATCTCGGAACACTGAAGCTTTCTTT CASSLSRNTEAFF
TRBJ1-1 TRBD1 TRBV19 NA TGTGCCAGTACCACGGACAGGGGATACACTGAAGCTTTCTTT CASTTDRGYTEAFF
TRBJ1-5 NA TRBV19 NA TGTGCCAGTAACCAGGGAAATCAGCCCCAGCATTTT CASNQGNQPQHF
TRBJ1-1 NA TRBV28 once TGTGCCAGCAGCAATTTGGGGCCCGCTGAAGCTTTCTTT CASSNLGPAEAFF